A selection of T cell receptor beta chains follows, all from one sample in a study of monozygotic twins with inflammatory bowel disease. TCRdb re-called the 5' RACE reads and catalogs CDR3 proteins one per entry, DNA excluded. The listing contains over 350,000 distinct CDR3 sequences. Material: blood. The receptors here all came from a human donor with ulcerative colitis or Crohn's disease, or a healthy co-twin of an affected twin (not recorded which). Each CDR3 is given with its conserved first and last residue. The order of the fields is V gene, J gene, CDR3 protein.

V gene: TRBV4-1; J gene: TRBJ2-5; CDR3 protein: CASSQDRGGILQETQYF
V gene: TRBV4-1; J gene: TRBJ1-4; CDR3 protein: CASSQGRLNEKLFF
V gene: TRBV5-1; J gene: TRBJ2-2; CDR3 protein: CASSLDRTIGTGELFF
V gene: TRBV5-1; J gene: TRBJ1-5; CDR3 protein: CASSLEGSNQPQHF
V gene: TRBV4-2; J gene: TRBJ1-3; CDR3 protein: CASSQSGSGGADTIYF
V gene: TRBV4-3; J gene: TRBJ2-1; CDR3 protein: CASSQHNEQFF
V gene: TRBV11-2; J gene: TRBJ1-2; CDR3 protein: CASSLGTASNYGYTF
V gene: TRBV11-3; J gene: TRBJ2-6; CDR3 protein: CASSLGGASSGANVLTF
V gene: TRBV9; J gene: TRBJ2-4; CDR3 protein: CASSVAPGLAGSLAKNIQYF
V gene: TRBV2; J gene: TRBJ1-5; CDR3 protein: CASSVLRVGQPQHF
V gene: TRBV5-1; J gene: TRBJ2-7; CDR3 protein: CASSLGASYEQYF
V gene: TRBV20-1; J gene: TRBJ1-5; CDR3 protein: CSARNGGAGPNQPQHF
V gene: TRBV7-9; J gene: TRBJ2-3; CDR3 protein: CASSMRGARRTDTQYF
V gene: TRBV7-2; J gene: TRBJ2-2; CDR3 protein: CASSLPLQVVTGELFF
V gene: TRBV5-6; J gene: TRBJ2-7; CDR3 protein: CASSLRTDLFYEQYF
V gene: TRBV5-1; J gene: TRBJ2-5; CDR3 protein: CASSLWQKQETQYF
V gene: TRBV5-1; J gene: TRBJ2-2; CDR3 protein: CASSFLATNTGELFF
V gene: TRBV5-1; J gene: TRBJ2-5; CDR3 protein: CASRVGRDQETQYF
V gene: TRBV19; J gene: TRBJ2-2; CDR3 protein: CASSPHQMNTGELFF
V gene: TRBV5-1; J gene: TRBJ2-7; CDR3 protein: CASSRTGDYGYEQYF
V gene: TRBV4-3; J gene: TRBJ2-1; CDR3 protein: CASSALSGAYNEQFF
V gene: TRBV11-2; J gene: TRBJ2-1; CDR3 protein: CASSPERKYNEQFF
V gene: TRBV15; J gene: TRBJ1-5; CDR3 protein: CATSIDSNQPQHF
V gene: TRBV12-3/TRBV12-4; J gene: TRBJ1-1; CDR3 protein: CASSLDRADTEAFF
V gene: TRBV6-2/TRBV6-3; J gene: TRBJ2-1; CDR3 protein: CASSYSWTNNVQFF
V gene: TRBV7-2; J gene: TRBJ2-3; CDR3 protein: CASSHNRPSGAPQYF
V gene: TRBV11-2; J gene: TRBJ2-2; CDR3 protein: CASSPRPGTSANTGELFF
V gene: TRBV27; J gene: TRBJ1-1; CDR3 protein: CASSPLAPGADTEAFF
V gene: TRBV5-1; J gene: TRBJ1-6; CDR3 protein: CASSLLSQENSPLHF
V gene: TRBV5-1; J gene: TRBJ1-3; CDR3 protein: CASSLLQGGSGNTIYF
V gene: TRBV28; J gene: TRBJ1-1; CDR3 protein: CASSLTGGNAEAFF
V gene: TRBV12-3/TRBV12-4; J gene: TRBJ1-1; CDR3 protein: CASSLDARGWTEAFF
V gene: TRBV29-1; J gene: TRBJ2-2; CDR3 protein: CSVDGGFTGELFF
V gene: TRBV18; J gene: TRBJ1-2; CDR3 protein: CASSPLPGQSSNYGYTF
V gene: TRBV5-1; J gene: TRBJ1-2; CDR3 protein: CASSLSQGARGYTF
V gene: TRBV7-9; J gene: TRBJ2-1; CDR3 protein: CASSLRQGSQGEQFF
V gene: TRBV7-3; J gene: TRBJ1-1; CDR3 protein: CASSLSTGVTEAFF
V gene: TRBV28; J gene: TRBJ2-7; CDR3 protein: CASSANRDRPYEQYF
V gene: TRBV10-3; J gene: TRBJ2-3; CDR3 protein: CAISDWYRNDTQYF
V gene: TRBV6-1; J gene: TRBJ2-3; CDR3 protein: CASRISGVADTQYF
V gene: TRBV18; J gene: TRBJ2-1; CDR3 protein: CASSPRTYGSYNEQFF
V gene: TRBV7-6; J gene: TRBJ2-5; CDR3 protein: CASNRGRGDQETQYF
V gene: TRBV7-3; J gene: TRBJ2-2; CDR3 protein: CASSFTGGPGELFF
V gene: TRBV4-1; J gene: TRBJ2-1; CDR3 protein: CASSQSGQGYNEQFF
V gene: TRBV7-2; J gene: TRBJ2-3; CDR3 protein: CASSKDYTDTQYF
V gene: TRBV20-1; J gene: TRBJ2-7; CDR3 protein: CSANGPGEQYF
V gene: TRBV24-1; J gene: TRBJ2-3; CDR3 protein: CVTSDQGTRHTDTQYF